What follows are 29 T cell receptor beta chains derived from one specimen sequenced in a study of T cell clones after liver transplantation. The data were produced by immunoSEQ multiplex PCR, yet TCRdb's version contains in-frame clones alone and is incomplete. The sample shows approximately 25,000 clones, around three quarters of them seen only once. The source material was CD4+ T cells from blood, sampled before liver transplant. All receptors come from a human donor who received a liver transplant.

The chain links TRBV11-2 to TRBJ2-1, with D possibly TRBD1 on 6 matching bases. V was pared by 1 base and J by 0 bases, with 10 bases between. The CDR3 covers 16 residues. In germline, CDR1 is SGHAT, CDR2 FQNNGV. The CDR3, as DNA: TGTGCCAGCAGCTTAGGGACAGCCGCCTCCTACAATGAGCAGTTCTTC. It is translated as CASSLGTAASYNEQFF.

This chain connects TRBV7-8 to TRBJ2-1, with D possibly TRBD2 on 5 matching bases. Germline values: CDR1 SGHVS, CDR2 FQNEAQ. The CDR3 extends over 19 amino acids. V was trimmed by 2 bases and J by 1 base, leaving 21 bases between them. This CDR3 is CASSLSSGGHPGSYNEQFF. The DNA for the CDR3 is TGTGCCAGCAGCTTATCCTCCGGCGGGCACCCGGGATCCTACAATGAGCAGTTCTTC.

This chain joins TRBV5-4 and TRBJ2-7; possibly TRBD1 for D (6 bases). There are 15 residues in the CDR3. V shed 4 bases and J shed 2 bases, with 16 bases lying between them. The germline V gene encodes CDR1 SGHNT and CDR2 YYREEE (reference sequence). CDR3 protein: CASSEDSHKTYEQYF. Here the CDR3 DNA reads TGTGCCAGCAGCGAGGACAGTCACAAGACCTACGAGCAGTACTTC.

The gene calls are TRBV20-1 and TRBJ2-5; maybe TRBD1 (6 bases). V dropped 4 bases and J dropped 5 bases, with 8 bases sitting between them. Germline CDR1 reads DFQATT; CDR2 reads SNEGSKA (reference sequence). This CDR3 is built from 11 residues. The CDR3 loop is CSAKGEETQYF. The DNA for the CDR3 is TGCAGTGCTAAGGGGGAGGAGACCCAGTACTTC.

This clone was seen a handful of times. The chain carries TRBV30 and TRBJ1-6; D uncertain. The CDR3 is made up of 12 amino acids. V was trimmed by 2 bases and J by 7 bases, leaving 6 bases between them. Germline V gene data show CDR1 as GTSNPN and CDR2 as SVGIG (reference sequence). The CDR3 sequence is CAWSIPNSPLHF. The CDR3 region has the DNA TGTGCCTGGAGTATTCCAAATTCACCCCTCCACTTT.

The V call is TRBV6-6, the J call TRBJ2-2; 8 bases fit TRBD1. CDR1 and CDR2 (germline): MNHNY, SVGAGI (reference sequence). Trimming took 6 bases from V and 4 from J; bases not matched to a gene: 4. The length of the CDR3 is 14 residues. The chain's CDR3 is CASRGQVGTGELFF. The CDR3 DNA reads TGTGCCAGCAGGGGACAGGTGGGCACCGGGGAGCTGTTTTTT.

The chain recombines TRBV9 with TRBJ2-2, with 13 bases identical to TRBD2. With 3 bases clipped from V and 5 bases from J, the junction kept 13 bases outside the gene matches. This CDR3 region has 19 residues. Germline V CDR1 and CDR2: SGDLS, YYNGEE. The CDR3 DNA reads TGTGCCAGCAGCGCAGCACCCGGCTCGGGACTAGCGGGGACCGGGGAGCTGTTTTTT. Protein: CASSAAPGSGLAGTGELFF. Full variable domain (rest looked up from reference TRBV9 and TRBJ2-2): DSGVTQTPKHLITATGQRVTLRCSPRSGDLSVYWYQQSLDQGLQFLIQYYNGEERAKGNILERFSAQQFPDLHSELNLSSLELGDSALYFCASSAAPGSGLAGTGELFFGEGSRLTVL.

This sequence joins TRBV5-4 and TRBJ2-7; the D gene is possibly TRBD1 (6 bases). The ends were cut back, 1 base at V and 7 bases at J, with 12 bases in the middle. This CDR3 spans 13 amino acids. Germline lookup yields CDR1 SGHNT and CDR2 YYREEE (reference sequence). The CDR3 sequence is CASSLPPGVEQYF. CDR3 nucleotide sequence: TGTGCCAGCAGCTTGCCCCCAGGGGTGGAGCAGTACTTC.

The chain employs TRBV6-5 and TRBJ1-2, with TRBD1 matching 7 bases. Germline-derived CDR1 and CDR2 are MNHEY and SVGAGI. CDR3 size: 14 residues. J gave up 5 bases and V 5 bases, and 8 bases lay outside the gene matches. Written as DNA, the CDR3 is TGTGCCAGCAGTCCAGGGGGTGCTTTTTATGGCTACACCTTC. This codes for CASSPGGAFYGYTF.

This clone occurred once. The genes are TRBV10-3 and TRBJ2-3; 10 bases align to TRBD2. V was clipped by 2 bases and J by 0 bases; unmatched bases: 5. The CDR3 loop spans 17 amino acids. Germline V CDR1 and CDR2: ENHRY, SYGVKD. CDR3 coding DNA: TGTGCCATCAGTGAGATAACTAGCGGGGCCAGCACAGATACGCAGTATTTT. Encoded protein: CAISEITSGASTDTQYF.

This sequence joins TRBV11-2 and TRBJ2-7; D possibly corresponds to TRBD1 (6 bases). The CDR3 totals 12 residues. V dropped 4 bases and J dropped 6 bases, with 10 bases sitting between them. Germline V gives CDR1 SGHAT, CDR2 FQNNGV. The CDR3 protein is CASSSTGVEQYV. In DNA form, the CDR3 reads TGTGCCAGCAGCTCGACAGGTGTCGAGCAGTACGTC.

The CDR3 bases are TGTGCCAGCAGCTTAGAAGGAGCGGGAGCAGATACGCAGTATTTT. Its translation: CASSLEGAGADTQYF. The chain is built from TRBV11-2 and TRBJ2-3, with TRBD2 identical over 8 bases. V was clipped by 0 bases and J by 4 bases; unmatched bases: 3. Germline lookup yields CDR1 SGHAT and CDR2 FQNNGV. This CDR3 region has 15 residues.

The V call is TRBV9, the J call TRBJ2-3; no reliable D call. This CDR3 region has 12 residues. Germline CDR1 SGDLS, CDR2 YYNGEE. The ends were cut back, 4 bases at V and 2 bases at J, with 5 bases in the middle. CDR3: CASSRTTDTQYF. The CDR3, as DNA: TGTGCCAGCAGCCGGACCACAGATACGCAGTATTTT.

The sample holds one count of this clone. The chain is built from TRBV27 and TRBJ2-7; D possibly corresponds to TRBD2 (7 bases). This CDR3 spans 16 amino acids. Germline V gene sequence: CDR1 MNHEY, CDR2 SMNVEV (reference sequence). Trimming removed 5 bases from V and 6 bases from J, with 23 bases in between. The CDR3 DNA follows: TGTGCCAGCAGTCGGGGGGCGGCCAGAAACCATATCGAGCAGTACTTC. Translation: CASSRGAARNHIEQYF.

The chain joins TRBV5-1 to TRBJ1-3; D remains ambiguous. This CDR3 has 16 residues. Looked up from germline, CDR1 is SGHRS and CDR2 is YFSETQ. Trimming took 0 bases from V and 0 from J, leaving 10 bases between them. The CDR3 sequence: CASSLDGSRSGNTIYF. The CDR3 DNA reads TGCGCCAGCAGCTTGGATGGCAGTCGCTCTGGAAACACCATATATTTT.

The CDR3 coding sequence is TGTGCCAGTAGTGTCGGGACAGGGACCGATTATGGCTACACCTTC. Translating gives CASSVGTGTDYGYTF. The chain employs TRBV19 and TRBJ1-2; 9 bases line up with TRBD1. V was clipped by 5 bases and J by 5 bases; unmatched bases: 9. The CDR3 has 15 residues. Germline CDR1 is LNHDA and CDR2 is SQIVND (reference sequence).

This chain's CDR3 is CASSSWAAETQYF. The CDR3 DNA follows: TGCGCCAGCAGCTCCTGGGCAGCGGAGACCCAGTACTTC. The chain couples TRBV5-1 to TRBJ2-5, with unresolved D. Trimming pared 3 bases from V and 5 bases from J, leaving 11 bases between. This CDR3 has 13 residues. Germline CDR1 and CDR2: SGHRS and YFSETQ.

This clone was observed a few times. The chain combines TRBV4-3 with TRBJ2-2; perhaps TRBD1 as D (6 bases). CDR3 length: 14 amino acids. The V end lost 1 base, the J end lost 4 bases, and 7 bases lay between the germline ends. Germline assignment: CDR1 LGHNA and CDR2 YSLEER. This chain's CDR3 is CASSQVGGTGELFF. The CDR3 nucleotides are TGCGCCAGCAGCCAAGTAGGGGGCACCGGGGAGCTGTTTTTT.

The CDR3 nucleotides read TGTGCCAGCAGCTTAGCGTTTCGGGGCGTAGTAAAACTGTTTTTT. Amino acids: CASSLAFRGVVKLFF. The chain links TRBV7-2 to TRBJ1-4; D is possibly TRBD1 (5 bases). V gave up 0 bases and J gave up 10 bases, with 15 bases separating them. From germline, CDR1 is SGHTA and CDR2 FQGNSA. There are 15 residues in the CDR3.

The chain combines TRBV5-1 with TRBJ1-2; D may be TRBD1 (6 bases). The CDR3 length is 15 residues. Germline V gives CDR1 SGHRS, CDR2 YFSETQ. V lost 0 bases and J 5 bases, leaving 14 bases between the germline ends. The CDR3 DNA is TGCGCCAGCAGCTTGGATTCGGGGGCTGGGTATGGCTACACCTTC. Residues: CASSLDSGAGYGYTF.

This clone has only a few counts. Other DNA sequences in the same sample also yield this CDR3. V and J are TRBV7-9 and TRBJ2-7; 8 nucleotides agree with TRBD1. V gave up 2 bases and J gave up 0 bases; unmatched junction bases: 3. The CDR3 runs 15 residues. Germline V lookup: CDR1 SEHNR, CDR2 FQNEAQ (reference sequence). DNA of the CDR3: TGTGCCAGCAGCTTAACCGGGACAGGCTCCTACGAGCAGTACTTC. Encoded protein: CASSLTGTGSYEQYF. Complete variable domain (other parts from reference TRBV7-9 and TRBJ2-7): DTGVSQNPRHKITKRGQNVTFRCDPISEHNRLYWYRQTLGQGPEFLTYFQNEAQLEKSRLLSDRFSAERPKGSFSTLEIQRTEQGDSAMYLCASSLTGTGSYEQYFGPGTRLTVT.

This chain uses TRBV4-1 with TRBJ1-3; TRBD1 might be the D (6 bases). The CDR3 is 19 amino acids. Germline CDR1 reads MGHRA; CDR2 reads YSYEKL. V was cut by 0 bases and J by 0 bases, with 18 bases left in between. CDR3 sequence: CASSQENLGQYSSGNTIYF. CDR3 DNA: TGCGCCAGCAGCCAAGAAAACTTAGGACAGTACAGCTCTGGAAACACCATATATTTT.

For the CDR3, the DNA is TGTGCCACCAGCACGGGACAGGGTCAGCTCAATGAGCAGTTCTTC. It translates to CATSTGQGQLNEQFF. The rearrangement joins TRBV15 to TRBJ2-1, with 9 positions matching TRBD1. V lost 4 bases, J lost 6 bases, and 7 bases stayed unmatched. The CDR3 spans 15 residues. The germline CDR1 and CDR2 sequences are LNHNV and YYDKDF (reference sequence).

The chain combines TRBV18 with TRBJ2-1; TRBD2 is a possible D gene (5 bases). V dropped 1 base and J dropped 3 bases, with 7 bases sitting between them. Per germline, CDR1 KGHSH and CDR2 LQKENI. The length of the CDR3 is 14 residues. The CDR3 here is CASSPLAGYNEQFF. DNA for the CDR3: TGTGCCAGCTCACCACTCGCGGGCTACAATGAGCAGTTCTTC.

V and J are TRBV11-2 and TRBJ2-4; 9 bases line up with TRBD2. V was clipped by 2 bases and J by 3 bases; unmatched bases: 5. Germline assignment: CDR1 SGHAT and CDR2 FQNNGV. The CDR3 is 16 amino acids. The CDR3 DNA reads as TGTGCCAGCAGCTTATATCCTAGCGGGAACAAAAACATTCAGTACTTC. This sequence encodes CASSLYPSGNKNIQYF.

The genes are TRBV5-1 and TRBJ2-1, with 9 bases fitting TRBD2. There are 15 residues in the CDR3. With V trimmed by 2 bases and J by 5 bases, 5 bases remained unmatched. The V gene's germline CDR1 is SGHRS and CDR2 YFSETQ. The CDR3, as DNA: TGCGCCAGCAGCTTTGGGACTAGCCCCAACAATGAGCAGTTCTTC. Its protein is CASSFGTSPNNEQFF.

V usage is TRBV7-6 and J usage is TRBJ2-1; perhaps TRBD1 as D (6 bases). The germline gives CDR1 SGHVS, CDR2 FNYEAQ. V dropped 6 bases and J dropped 4 bases, with 19 bases sitting between them. The CDR3 totals 16 residues. The CDR3 nucleotides are TGTGCCAGCAGTCGACAGGAAGGCCGGCCATACAATGAGCAGTTCTTC. It codes for CASSRQEGRPYNEQFF.

The rearrangement links TRBV18 to TRBJ2-3; D is possibly TRBD1 (5 bases). Per the germline V gene, CDR1 is KGHSH and CDR2 is LQKENI. Trimming removed 6 bases at V and 5 bases at J, with 9 bases between. The CDR3 totals 12 residues. The CDR3, as DNA: TGTGCCAGCTCGCAAAGGGGAGATACGCAGTATTTT. Amino acid sequence: CASSQRGDTQYF.

As DNA, the CDR3 is TGTGCCAGCAGAGTAAGCTCCGGAGGGGATACGCAGTATTTT. It yields the protein CASRVSSGGDTQYF. The chain uses TRBV11-2 and TRBJ2-3; a possible D gene is TRBD2 (6 bases). The CDR3 contains 14 residues. Germline loops: CDR1 SGHAT, CDR2 FQNNGV. With 6 bases removed from V and 6 bases from J, the gap between germline ends came to 16 bases.